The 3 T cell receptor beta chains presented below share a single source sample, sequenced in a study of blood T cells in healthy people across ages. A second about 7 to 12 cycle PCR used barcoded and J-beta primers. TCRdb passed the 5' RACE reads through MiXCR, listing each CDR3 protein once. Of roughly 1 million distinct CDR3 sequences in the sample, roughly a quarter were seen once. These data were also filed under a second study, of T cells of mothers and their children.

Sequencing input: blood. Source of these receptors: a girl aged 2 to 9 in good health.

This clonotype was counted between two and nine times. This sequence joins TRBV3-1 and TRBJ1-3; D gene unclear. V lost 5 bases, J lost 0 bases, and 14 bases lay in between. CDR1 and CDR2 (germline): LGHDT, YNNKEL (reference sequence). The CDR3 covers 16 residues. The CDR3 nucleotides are TGTGCCAGCAGCTCATATGGAGTCTCCTCTGGAAACACCATATATTTT. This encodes CASSSYGVSSGNTIYF. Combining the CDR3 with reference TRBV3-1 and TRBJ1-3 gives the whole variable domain DTAVSQTPKYLVTQMGNDKSIKCEQNLGHDTMYWYKQDSKKFLKIMFSYNNKELIINETVPNRFSPKSPDKAHLNLHINSLELGDSAVYFCASSSYGVSSGNTIYFGEGSWLTVV.

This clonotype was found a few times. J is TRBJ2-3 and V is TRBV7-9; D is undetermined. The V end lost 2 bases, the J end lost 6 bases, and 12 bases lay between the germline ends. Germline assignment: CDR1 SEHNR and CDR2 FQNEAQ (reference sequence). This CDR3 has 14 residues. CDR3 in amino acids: CASSLYATSDTQYF. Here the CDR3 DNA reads TGTGCCAGCAGCTTATACGCCACCTCGGATACGCAGTATTTT.

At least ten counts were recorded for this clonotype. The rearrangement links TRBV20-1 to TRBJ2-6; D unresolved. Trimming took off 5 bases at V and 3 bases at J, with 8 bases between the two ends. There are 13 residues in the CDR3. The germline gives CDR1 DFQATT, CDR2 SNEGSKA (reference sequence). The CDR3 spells CSAPIFGANVLTF. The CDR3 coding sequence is TGCAGTGCTCCCATTTTTGGGGCCAACGTCCTGACTTTC.